This TCR beta chain is drawn from a study of T cells in Graves' hyperthyroidism and ophthalmopathy. This CDR3 region has 14 residues. Germline V gene sequence: CDR1 MNHEY, CDR2 SMNVEV (reference sequence). The V gene lost 2 bases and the J gene lost 6 bases, with 10 bases spanning the gap. This clonotype has only a few counts. What was amplified from RNA transcripts were TCR beta CDR3 regions. TCR CDR3 underwent first-round RT-PCR with the HTBI primer set. TCRdb passed the multiplex PCR reads through MiXCR, listing each CDR3 protein once. The table has 530,000 or so distinct CDR3 sequences, around a quarter seen once; the top ten hold around 11%.

The TCR was taken from a woman younger than 45 with Graves' ophthalmopathy. The sample was blood. This chain uses TRBV27 with TRBJ2-2; D gene uncertain. CDR3 loop: CASSLNMVAGELFF. The CDR3 bases are TGTGCCAGCAGTTTAAACATGGTAGCCGGGGAGCTGTTTTTT.